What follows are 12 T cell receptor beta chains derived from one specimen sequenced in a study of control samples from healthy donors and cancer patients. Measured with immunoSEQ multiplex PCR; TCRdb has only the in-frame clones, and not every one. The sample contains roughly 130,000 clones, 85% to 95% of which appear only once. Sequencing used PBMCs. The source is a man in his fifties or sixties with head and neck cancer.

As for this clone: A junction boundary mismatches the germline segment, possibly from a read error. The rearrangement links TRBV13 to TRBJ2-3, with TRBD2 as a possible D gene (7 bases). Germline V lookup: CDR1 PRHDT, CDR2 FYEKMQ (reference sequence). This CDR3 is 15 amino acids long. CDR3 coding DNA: TGTGCCAGCAGCCTAGGGGGGGGACACACAGATACGCAGTATTTT. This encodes CASSLGGGHTDTQYF.

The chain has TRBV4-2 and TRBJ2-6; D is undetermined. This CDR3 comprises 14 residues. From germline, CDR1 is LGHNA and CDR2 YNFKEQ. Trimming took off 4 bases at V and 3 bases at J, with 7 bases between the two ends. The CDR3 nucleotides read TGTGCCAGCAGCCCTTCTTATGGGGCCAACGTCCTGACTTTC. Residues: CASSPSYGANVLTF.

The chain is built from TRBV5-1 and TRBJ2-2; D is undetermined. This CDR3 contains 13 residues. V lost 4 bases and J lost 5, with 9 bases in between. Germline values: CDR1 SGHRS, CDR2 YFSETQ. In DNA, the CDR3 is TGCGCCAGCAGCCTCCAGAGGACCGGGGAGCTGTTTTTT. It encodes CASSLQRTGELFF.

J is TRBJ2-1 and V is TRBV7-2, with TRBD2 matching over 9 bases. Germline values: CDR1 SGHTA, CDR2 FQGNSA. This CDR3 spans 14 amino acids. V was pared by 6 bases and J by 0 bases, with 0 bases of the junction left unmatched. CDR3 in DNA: TGTGCCAGCAGAGCGGGGGGCTCCTACAATGAGCAGTTCTTC. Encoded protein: CASRAGGSYNEQFF.

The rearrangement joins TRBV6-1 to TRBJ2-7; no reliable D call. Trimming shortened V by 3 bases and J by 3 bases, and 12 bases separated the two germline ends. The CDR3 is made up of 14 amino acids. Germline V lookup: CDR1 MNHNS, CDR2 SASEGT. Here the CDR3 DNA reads TGTGCCAGCAGTGAGAATCCGCCTCTCTACGAGCAGTACTTC. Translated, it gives CASSENPPLYEQYF.

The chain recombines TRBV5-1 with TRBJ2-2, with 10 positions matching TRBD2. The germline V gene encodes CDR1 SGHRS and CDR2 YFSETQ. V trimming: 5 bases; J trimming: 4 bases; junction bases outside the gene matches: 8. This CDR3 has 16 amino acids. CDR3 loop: CASRAGTSVTTGELFF. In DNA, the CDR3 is TGCGCCAGCAGGGCCGGGACTAGCGTTACCACCGGGGAGCTGTTTTTT.

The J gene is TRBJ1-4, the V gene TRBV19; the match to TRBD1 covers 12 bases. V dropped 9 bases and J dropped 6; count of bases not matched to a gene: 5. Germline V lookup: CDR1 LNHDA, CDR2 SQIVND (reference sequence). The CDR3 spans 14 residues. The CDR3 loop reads CASRDRGRDEKLFF. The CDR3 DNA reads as TGTGCCAGCCGGGACAGGGGGCGCGATGAAAAACTGTTTTTT.

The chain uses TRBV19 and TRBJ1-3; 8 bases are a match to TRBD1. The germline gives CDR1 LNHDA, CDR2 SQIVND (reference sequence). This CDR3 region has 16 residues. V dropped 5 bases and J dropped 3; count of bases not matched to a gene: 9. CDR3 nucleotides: TGTGCCAGTAGTGCAGGCCGACAGGGGATTGGAAACACCATATATTTT. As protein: CASSAGRQGIGNTIYF.

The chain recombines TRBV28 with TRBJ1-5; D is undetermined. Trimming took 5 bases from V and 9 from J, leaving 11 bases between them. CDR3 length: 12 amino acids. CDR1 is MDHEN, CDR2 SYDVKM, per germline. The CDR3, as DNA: TGTGCCAGCAGTCTAGTGGGGAGGCCCCAGCATTTT. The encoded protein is CASSLVGRPQHF.

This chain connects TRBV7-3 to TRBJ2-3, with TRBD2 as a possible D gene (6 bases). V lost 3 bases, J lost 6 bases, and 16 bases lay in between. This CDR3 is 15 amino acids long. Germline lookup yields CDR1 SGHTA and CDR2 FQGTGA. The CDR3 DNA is TGTGCCAGCAGCTTTACTAGCCTAGCCGGGGATACGCAGTATTTT. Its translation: CASSFTSLAGDTQYF.

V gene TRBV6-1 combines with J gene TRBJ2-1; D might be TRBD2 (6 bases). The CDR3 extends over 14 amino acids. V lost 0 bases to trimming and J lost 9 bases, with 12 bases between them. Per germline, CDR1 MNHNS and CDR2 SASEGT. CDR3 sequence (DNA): TGTGCCAGCAGTGAAGCGAGGAGGGTAGGTGAGCAGTTCTTC. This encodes CASSEARRVGEQFF.

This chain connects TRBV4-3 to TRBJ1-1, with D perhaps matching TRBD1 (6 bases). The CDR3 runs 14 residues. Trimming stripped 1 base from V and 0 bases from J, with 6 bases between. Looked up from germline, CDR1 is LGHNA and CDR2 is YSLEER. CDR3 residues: CASSQGTVNTEAFF. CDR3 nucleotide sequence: TGCGCCAGCAGCCAAGGGACAGTGAACACTGAAGCTTTCTTT.